This TCR beta chain was recorded in a study of blood T cell repertoires in COVID-19. Overall study context: T cells, B-cell-depleted T cells, or PBMCs provided the cDNA or gDNA that served as material.

Individuals aged about 18 to 95 years were recruited from 24 US areas. Germline values: CDR1 SNHLY, CDR2 FYNNEI. CDR3 length: 15 residues. Unmatched junction bases numbered 2, after V lost 4 bases and J lost 0 bases. In the original processing: Scientists estimated how many nucleated cells there were by amplifying reference gene primers. The method was immunoSEQ multiplex PCR; TCRdb's version includes in-frame clones alone and lacks a portion of them. That table furnishes V, J and clone size, whereas the DNA furnished D and trimming. The sample lists hundreds of thousands of clones, 85% to 90% occurring once.

The rearrangement links TRBV2 to TRBJ2-1; 8 bases are a match to TRBD1. The receptor was isolated from a man between 35 and 55 years old who had recovered from COVID-19. The sample taken for sequencing was PBMCs or T cells enriched from blood (not recorded which). CDR3 protein: CASSGGTGSYNEQFF. In DNA, the CDR3 is TGTGCCAGCAGTGGGGGGACAGGCTCCTACAATGAGCAGTTCTTC.